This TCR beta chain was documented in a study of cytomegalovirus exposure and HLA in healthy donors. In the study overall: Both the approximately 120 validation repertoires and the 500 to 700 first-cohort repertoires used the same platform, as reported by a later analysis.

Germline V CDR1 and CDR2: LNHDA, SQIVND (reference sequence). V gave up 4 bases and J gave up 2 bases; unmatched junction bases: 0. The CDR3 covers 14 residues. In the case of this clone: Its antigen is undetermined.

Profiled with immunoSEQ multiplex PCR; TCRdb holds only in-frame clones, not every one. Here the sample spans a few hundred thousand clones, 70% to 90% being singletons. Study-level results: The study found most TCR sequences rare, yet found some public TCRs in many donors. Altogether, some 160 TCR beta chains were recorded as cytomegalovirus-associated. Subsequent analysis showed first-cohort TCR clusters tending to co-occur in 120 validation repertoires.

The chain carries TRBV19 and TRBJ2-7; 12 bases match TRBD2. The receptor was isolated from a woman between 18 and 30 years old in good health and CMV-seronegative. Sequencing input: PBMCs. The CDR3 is CASSRLAGAYEQYF. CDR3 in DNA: TGTGCCAGTAGTAGACTAGCGGGAGCCTACGAGCAGTACTTC.